Here is one T cell receptor beta chain with its context. The data were taken from a study of cytomegalovirus exposure and HLA in healthy donors. The germline CDR1 and CDR2 sequences are SGHRS and YFSETQ. V lost 0 bases and J lost 1, with 13 bases in between. This CDR3 is built from 16 residues. Assay used: immunoSEQ multiplex PCR; TCRdb lists only in-frame clones, some missing. The sample has more than 75,000 clones, 85% to 95% seen once. This sequence joins TRBV5-1 and TRBJ1-1; D is possibly TRBD1 (6 bases). The clonotype comes from a man between 18 and 29 years old in good health and CMV-seronegative. The specimen was PBMCs. This CDR3 is CASSLATGSPNTEAFF. CDR3 nucleotide sequence: TGCGCCAGCAGCTTGGCCACAGGGTCACCGAACACTGAAGCTTTCTTT.